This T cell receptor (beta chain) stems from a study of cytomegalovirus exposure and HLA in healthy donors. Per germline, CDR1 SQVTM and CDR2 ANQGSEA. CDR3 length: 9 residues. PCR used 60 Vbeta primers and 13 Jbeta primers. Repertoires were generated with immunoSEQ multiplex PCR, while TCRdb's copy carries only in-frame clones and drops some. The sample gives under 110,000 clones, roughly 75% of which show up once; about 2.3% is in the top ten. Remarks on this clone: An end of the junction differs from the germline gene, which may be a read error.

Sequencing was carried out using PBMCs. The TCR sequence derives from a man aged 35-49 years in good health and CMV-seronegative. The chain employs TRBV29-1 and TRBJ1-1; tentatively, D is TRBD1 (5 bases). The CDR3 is CSVDAGPVF. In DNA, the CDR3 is TGCAGCGTTGACGCAGGGCCCGTCTTT.